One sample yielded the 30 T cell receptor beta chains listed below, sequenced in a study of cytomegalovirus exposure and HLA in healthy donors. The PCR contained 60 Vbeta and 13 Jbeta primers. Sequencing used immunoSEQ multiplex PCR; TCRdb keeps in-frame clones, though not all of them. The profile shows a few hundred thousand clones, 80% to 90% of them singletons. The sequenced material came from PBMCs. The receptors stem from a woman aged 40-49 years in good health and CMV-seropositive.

In DNA form, the CDR3 reads TGCAGCGCCGGGTGGAGCACCGGGGAGCTGTTTTTT. This translates into CSAGWSTGELFF. The chain combines TRBV29-1 with TRBJ2-2; D remains unclear. This CDR3 has 12 residues. V dropped 7 bases and J dropped 4 bases, with 10 bases sitting between them. Per germline, CDR1 SQVTM and CDR2 ANQGSEA.

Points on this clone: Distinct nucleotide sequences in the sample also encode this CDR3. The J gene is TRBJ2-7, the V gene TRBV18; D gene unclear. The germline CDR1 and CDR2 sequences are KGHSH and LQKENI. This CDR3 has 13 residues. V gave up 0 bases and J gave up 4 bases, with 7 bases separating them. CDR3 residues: CASSPPARYEQYF. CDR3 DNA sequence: TGTGCCAGCTCACCACCGGCTAGATACGAGCAGTACTTC.

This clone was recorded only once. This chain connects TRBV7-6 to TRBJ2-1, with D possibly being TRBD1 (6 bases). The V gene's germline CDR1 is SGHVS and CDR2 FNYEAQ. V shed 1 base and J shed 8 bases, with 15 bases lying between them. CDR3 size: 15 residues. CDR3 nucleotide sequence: TGTGCCAGCAGCTTAGACGCGGACAGTCCGCATGAGCAGTTCTTC. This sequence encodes CASSLDADSPHEQFF.

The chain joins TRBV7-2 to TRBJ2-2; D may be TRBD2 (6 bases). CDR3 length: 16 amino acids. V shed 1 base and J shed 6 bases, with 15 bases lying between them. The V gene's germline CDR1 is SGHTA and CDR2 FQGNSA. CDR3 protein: CASSLGAGRMAGELFF. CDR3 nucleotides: TGTGCCAGCAGCTTAGGGGCAGGGAGGATGGCCGGGGAGCTGTTTTTT.

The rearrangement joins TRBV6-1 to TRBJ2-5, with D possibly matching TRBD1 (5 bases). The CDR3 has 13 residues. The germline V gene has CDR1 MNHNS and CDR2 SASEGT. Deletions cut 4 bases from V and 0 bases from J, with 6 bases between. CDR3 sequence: CASSVGHQETQYF. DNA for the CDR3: TGTGCCAGCAGTGTGGGGCACCAAGAGACCCAGTACTTC.

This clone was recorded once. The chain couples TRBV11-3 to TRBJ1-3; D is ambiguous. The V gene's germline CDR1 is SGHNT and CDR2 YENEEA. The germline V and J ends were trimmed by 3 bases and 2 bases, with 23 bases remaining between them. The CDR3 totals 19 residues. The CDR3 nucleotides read TGTGCCAGCAGCTTCCTGGCCCTAACTAAAGCCGGGGCTGGAAACACCATATATTTT. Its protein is CASSFLALTKAGAGNTIYF.

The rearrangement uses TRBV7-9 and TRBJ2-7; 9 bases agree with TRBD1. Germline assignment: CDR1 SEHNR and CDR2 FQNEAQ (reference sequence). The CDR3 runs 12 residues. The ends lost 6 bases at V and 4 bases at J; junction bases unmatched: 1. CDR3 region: CASRQGAYEQYF. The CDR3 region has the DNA TGTGCCAGCAGACAGGGGGCGTACGAGCAGTACTTC.

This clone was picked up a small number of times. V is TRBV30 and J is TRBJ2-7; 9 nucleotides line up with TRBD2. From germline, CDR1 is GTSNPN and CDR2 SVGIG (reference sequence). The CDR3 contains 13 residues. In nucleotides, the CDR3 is TGTGCCTGGAGTGTAAAGGGTGTGCCTAGCGGGACGGTC. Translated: CAWSVKGVPSGTV.

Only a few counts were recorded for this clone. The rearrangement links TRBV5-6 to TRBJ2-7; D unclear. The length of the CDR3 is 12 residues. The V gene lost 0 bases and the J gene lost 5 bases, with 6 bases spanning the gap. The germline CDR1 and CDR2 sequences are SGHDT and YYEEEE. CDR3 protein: CASSLVGHEQYF. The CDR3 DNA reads TGTGCCAGCAGCTTGGTTGGCCACGAGCAGTACTTC.

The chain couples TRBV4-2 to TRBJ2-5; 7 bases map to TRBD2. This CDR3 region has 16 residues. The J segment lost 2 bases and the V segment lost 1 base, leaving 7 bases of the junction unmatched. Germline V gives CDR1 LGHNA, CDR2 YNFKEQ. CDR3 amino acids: CASSQVVGGPQETQYF. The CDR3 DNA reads TGTGCCAGCAGCCAAGTTGTGGGAGGGCCGCAAGAGACCCAGTACTTC.

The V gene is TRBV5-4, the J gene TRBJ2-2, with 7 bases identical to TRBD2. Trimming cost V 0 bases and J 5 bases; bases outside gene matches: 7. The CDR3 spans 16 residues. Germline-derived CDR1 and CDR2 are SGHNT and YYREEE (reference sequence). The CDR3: CASSLATGGGTGELFF. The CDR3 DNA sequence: TGTGCCAGCAGCTTGGCCACGGGAGGAGGAACCGGGGAGCTGTTTTTT.

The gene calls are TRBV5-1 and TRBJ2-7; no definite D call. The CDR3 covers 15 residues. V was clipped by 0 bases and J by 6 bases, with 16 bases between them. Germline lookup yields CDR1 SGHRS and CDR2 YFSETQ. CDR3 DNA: TGCGCCAGCAGCTTGGGGCTACTATTCCCTGGCGAGCAGTACTTC. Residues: CASSLGLLFPGEQYF.

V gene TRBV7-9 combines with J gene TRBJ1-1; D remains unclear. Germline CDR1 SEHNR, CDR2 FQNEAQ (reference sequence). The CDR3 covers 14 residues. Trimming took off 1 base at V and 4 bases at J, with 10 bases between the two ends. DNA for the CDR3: TGTGCCAGCAGCTTAGAGGCGGGCGGCACTGAAGCTTTCTTT. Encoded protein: CASSLEAGGTEAFF.

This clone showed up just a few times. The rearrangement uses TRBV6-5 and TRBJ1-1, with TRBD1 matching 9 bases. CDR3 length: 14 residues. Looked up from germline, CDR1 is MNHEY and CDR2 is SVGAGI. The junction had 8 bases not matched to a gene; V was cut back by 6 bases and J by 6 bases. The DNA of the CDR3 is TGTGCCAGCAGCCGGGGACAGGGAGGATCTGAAGCTTTCTTT. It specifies CASSRGQGGSEAFF.

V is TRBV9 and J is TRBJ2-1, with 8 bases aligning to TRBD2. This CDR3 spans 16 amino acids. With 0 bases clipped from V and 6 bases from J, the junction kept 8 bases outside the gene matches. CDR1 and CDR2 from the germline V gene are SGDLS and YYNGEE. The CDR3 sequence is CASSVGSAGAINEQFF. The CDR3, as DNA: TGTGCCAGCAGCGTAGGGTCAGCGGGAGCCATCAATGAGCAGTTCTTC.

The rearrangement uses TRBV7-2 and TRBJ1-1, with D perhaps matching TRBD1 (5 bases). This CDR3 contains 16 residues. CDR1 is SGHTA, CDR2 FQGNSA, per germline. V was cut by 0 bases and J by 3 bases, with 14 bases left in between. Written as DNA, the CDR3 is TGTGCCAGCAGCTTAGCCTCGGGCAGGGTCTACACTGAAGCTTTCTTT. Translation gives CASSLASGRVYTEAFF.

The DNA for the CDR3 is TGTGCCAGCAGTCGGACAGACTATAGCAATCAGCCCCAGCATTTT. Translated: CASSRTDYSNQPQHF. The J gene is TRBJ1-5, the V gene TRBV28, with D tentatively TRBD1 (6 bases). Per germline, CDR1 MDHEN and CDR2 SYDVKM. Trimming left V 5 bases short and J 0 bases short, with 11 bases between. This CDR3 has 15 amino acids.

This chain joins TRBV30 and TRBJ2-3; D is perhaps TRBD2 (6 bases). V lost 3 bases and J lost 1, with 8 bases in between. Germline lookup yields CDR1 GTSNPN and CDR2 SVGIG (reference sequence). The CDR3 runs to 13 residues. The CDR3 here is CAWRTGGTDTQYF. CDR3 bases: TGTGCCTGGAGGACGGGAGGCACAGATACGCAGTATTTT.

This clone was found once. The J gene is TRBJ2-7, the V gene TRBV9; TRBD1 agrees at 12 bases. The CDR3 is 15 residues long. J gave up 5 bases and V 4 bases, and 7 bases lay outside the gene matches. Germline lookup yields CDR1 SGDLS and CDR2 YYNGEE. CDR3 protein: CASSTGTGGSNEQYF. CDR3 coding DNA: TGTGCCAGCAGCACCGGGACAGGGGGCAGCAACGAGCAGTACTTC.

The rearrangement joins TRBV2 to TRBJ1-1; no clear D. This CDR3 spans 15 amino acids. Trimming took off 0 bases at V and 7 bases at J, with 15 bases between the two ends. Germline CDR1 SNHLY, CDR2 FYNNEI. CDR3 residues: CASSEAAVSINEAFF. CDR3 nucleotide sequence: TGTGCCAGCAGTGAAGCGGCAGTTTCGATTAATGAAGCTTTCTTT.

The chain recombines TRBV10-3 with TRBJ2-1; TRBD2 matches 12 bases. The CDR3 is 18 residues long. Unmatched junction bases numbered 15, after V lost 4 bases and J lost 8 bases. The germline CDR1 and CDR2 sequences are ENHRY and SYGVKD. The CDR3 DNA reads TGTGCCATCAGTGGGGGACTAGCGGGCCGGCACGGGCAGGATGAGCAGTTCTTC. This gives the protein CAISGGLAGRHGQDEQFF.

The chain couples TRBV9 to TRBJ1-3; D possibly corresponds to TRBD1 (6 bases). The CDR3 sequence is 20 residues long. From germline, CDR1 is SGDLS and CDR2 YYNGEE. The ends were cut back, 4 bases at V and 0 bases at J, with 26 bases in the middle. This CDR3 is CASSTGTPIPGGYSGNTIYF. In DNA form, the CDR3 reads TGTGCCAGCAGCACCGGGACACCCATACCAGGAGGCTACTCTGGAAACACCATATATTTT.

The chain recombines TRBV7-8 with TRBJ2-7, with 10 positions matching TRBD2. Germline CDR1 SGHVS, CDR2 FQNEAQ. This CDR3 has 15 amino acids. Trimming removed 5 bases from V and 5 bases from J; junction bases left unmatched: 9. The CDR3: CASSVRLAGVHEQYF. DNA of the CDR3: TGTGCCAGCAGCGTTCGTCTAGCGGGAGTCCACGAGCAGTACTTC.

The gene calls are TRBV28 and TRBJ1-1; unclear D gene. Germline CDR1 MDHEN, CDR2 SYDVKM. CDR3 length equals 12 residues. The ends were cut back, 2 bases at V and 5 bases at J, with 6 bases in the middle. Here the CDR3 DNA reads TGTGCCAGCAGTTTAGCCGGGACTGAAGCTTTCTTT. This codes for CASSLAGTEAFF.

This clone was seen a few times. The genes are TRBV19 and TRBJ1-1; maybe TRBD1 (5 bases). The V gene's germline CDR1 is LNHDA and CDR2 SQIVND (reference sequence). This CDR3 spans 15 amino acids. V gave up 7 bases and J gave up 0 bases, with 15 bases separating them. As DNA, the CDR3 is TGTGCCAGTACTCTGAGGGACTCCATGAACACTGAAGCTTTCTTT. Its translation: CASTLRDSMNTEAFF.

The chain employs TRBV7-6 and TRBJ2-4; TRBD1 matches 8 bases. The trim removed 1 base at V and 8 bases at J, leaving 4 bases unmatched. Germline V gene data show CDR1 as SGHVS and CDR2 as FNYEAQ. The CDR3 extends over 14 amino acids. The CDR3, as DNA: TGTGCCAGCAGCTTAGAAGCAGGGGGCGACATTCAGTACTTC. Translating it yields CASSLEAGGDIQYF.

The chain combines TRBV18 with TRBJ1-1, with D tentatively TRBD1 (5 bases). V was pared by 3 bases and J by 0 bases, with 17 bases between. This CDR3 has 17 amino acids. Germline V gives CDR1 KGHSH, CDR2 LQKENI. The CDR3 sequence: CASSPYRTMSVNTEAFF. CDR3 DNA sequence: TGTGCCAGCTCACCCTACAGGACTATGAGTGTGAACACTGAAGCTTTCTTT.

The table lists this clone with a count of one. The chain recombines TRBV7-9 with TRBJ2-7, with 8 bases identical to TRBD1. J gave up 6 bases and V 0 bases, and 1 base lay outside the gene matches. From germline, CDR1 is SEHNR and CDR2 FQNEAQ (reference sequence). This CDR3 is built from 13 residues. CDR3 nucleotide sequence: TGTGCCAGCAGCTTAGCGACAGGGGCCGAGCAGTACTTC. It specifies CASSLATGAEQYF.

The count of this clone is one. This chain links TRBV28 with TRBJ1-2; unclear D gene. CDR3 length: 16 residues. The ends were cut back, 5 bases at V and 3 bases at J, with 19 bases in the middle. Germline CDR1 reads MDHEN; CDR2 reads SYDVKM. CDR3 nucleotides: TGTGCCAGCAGTCTAGAAACAAATCAGGACTACTATGGCTACACCTTC. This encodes CASSLETNQDYYGYTF.

Here the CDR3 reads CAAGNNQPQHF. In DNA, the CDR3 is TGTGCAGCCGGTAACAATCAGCCCCAGCATTTT. This chain joins TRBV6-5 and TRBJ1-5, with D unclear. Germline CDR1 reads MNHEY; CDR2 reads SVGAGI. This CDR3 spans 11 amino acids.